A selection of T cell receptor beta chains follows, all from one sample in a study of blood T cells in healthy people across ages. MiXCR, applied by TCRdb to the 5' RACE reads, yields one record per CDR3 protein. Of 1.5 million to 1.9 million distinct CDR3 sequences listed, 35% to 45% are singletons. Sequenced input: blood. The source is a woman aged 18-30 years in good health. Both conserved end residues are part of each CDR3. The order of the fields is J gene, clone size, V gene, D gene, CDR3 protein, CDR3 DNA. D genes are given only for firm matches. Size is stated for part of the rows, as once, few or many counts, or as a class when the clone is expanded.

TRBJ2-7 | - | TRBV6-2/TRBV6-3 | - | CASSYSPAERTPYEQYF | TGTGCCAGCAGTTACTCGCCGGCGGAACGGACCCCCTACGAGCAGTACTTC
TRBJ2-5 | few | TRBV4-1 | - | CASSQDPASQETQYF | TGCGCCAGCAGCCAAGATCCGGCCAGCCAAGAGACCCAGTACTTC
TRBJ1-5 | few | TRBV20-1 | - | CSARTYNQPQHF | TGCAGTGCTAGAACCTACAATCAGCCCCAGCATTTT
TRBJ2-1 | once | TRBV20-1 | - | CSARDRRKVSYNEQFF | TGCAGTGCTAGAGATCGGCGGAAGGTCTCCTACAATGAGCAGTTCTTC
TRBJ2-7 | - | TRBV7-2 | TRBD1 | CASSTHRGGYEQYF | TGTGCCAGCAGCACTCACAGGGGCGGCTACGAGCAGTACTTC
TRBJ1-6 | - | TRBV6-2/TRBV6-3 | TRBD1 | CASTRTGPNSPLHF | TGTGCCAGCACTCGGACAGGCCCAAATTCACCCCTCCACTTT
TRBJ2-1 | once | TRBV9 | TRBD2 | CASSVALAGDIPQFF | TGTGCCAGCAGCGTAGCCCTAGCGGGAGATATCCCCCAGTTCTTC
TRBJ2-3 | - | TRBV5-4 | TRBD2 | CVSSSDRTSGGADTQYF | TGTGTCAGCAGCTCCGATCGGACTAGCGGGGGGGCAGATACGCAGTATTTT
TRBJ1-2 | few | TRBV12-3/TRBV12-4 | - | CASSGTWPGYTF | TGTGCCAGCAGTGGGACTTGGCCTGGCTACACCTTC
TRBJ2-3 | - | TRBV20-1 | - | CSAKAGGPTDTQYF | TGCAGTGCTAAGGCGGGTGGACCCACAGATACGCAGTATTTT
TRBJ2-7 | - | TRBV27 | - | CASKTRTYEQYF | TGTGCCAGTAAGACACGAACCTACGAGCAGTACTTC
TRBJ1-1 | - | TRBV7-9 | TRBD1 | CASSVATGHQTEAFF | TGTGCCAGCAGCGTTGCGACAGGGCATCAGACTGAAGCTTTCTTT
TRBJ2-7 | - | TRBV9 | TRBD2 | CASSPRPGTSGLSYEQYF | TGTGCCAGCAGCCCGAGACCTGGGACTAGCGGATTGTCCTACGAGCAGTACTTC
TRBJ2-7 | - | TRBV3-1 | TRBD1 | CASSQGQGSIYEQYF | TGTGCCAGCAGCCAAGGACAGGGGAGTATTTACGAGCAGTACTTC